This TCR beta chain appears in the sequencing data of a study of Graves' ophthalmopathy and Graves' hyperthyroidism. General study points: The model forecast ophthalmopathy progression, reaching roughly 71% sensitivity and around 73% specificity. Among thyroid clonotypes expanded above 0.001 frequency, most also appeared in blood. Discrimination between ophthalmopathy and stable hyperthyroidism by a 13-signature model showed nearly 90% sensitivity and more than 65% specificity.

The CDR3 is 16 amino acids. Germline CDR1 is SNHLY and CDR2 is FYNNEI. V was trimmed by 3 bases and J by 7 bases, leaving 16 bases between them. Amplified TCR beta CDR3 regions were obtained using RNA transcripts as template. Following a first-round RT-PCR that used HTBI primers, a second-round multiplex PCR was carried out. TCRdb re-called the multiplex PCR reads with MiXCR, one entry per CDR3 protein. Of tens of thousands of distinct CDR3 sequences in the sample, roughly 49% were seen once. Hyperthyroidism qualified as stable when ophthalmopathy did not develop within 18 months of follow-up. This clonotype was seen many times. Its antigen is still unknown.

The chain joins TRBV2 to TRBJ1-6; maybe TRBD1 (5 bases). Sequencing input: peripheral blood. This TCR was recovered from an adult woman with stable Graves' hyperthyroidism. The DNA of the CDR3 is TGTGCCAGCAGTGATGCTGGGGCGTCAGGGAATTCACCCCTCCACTTT. It specifies CASSDAGASGNSPLHF.